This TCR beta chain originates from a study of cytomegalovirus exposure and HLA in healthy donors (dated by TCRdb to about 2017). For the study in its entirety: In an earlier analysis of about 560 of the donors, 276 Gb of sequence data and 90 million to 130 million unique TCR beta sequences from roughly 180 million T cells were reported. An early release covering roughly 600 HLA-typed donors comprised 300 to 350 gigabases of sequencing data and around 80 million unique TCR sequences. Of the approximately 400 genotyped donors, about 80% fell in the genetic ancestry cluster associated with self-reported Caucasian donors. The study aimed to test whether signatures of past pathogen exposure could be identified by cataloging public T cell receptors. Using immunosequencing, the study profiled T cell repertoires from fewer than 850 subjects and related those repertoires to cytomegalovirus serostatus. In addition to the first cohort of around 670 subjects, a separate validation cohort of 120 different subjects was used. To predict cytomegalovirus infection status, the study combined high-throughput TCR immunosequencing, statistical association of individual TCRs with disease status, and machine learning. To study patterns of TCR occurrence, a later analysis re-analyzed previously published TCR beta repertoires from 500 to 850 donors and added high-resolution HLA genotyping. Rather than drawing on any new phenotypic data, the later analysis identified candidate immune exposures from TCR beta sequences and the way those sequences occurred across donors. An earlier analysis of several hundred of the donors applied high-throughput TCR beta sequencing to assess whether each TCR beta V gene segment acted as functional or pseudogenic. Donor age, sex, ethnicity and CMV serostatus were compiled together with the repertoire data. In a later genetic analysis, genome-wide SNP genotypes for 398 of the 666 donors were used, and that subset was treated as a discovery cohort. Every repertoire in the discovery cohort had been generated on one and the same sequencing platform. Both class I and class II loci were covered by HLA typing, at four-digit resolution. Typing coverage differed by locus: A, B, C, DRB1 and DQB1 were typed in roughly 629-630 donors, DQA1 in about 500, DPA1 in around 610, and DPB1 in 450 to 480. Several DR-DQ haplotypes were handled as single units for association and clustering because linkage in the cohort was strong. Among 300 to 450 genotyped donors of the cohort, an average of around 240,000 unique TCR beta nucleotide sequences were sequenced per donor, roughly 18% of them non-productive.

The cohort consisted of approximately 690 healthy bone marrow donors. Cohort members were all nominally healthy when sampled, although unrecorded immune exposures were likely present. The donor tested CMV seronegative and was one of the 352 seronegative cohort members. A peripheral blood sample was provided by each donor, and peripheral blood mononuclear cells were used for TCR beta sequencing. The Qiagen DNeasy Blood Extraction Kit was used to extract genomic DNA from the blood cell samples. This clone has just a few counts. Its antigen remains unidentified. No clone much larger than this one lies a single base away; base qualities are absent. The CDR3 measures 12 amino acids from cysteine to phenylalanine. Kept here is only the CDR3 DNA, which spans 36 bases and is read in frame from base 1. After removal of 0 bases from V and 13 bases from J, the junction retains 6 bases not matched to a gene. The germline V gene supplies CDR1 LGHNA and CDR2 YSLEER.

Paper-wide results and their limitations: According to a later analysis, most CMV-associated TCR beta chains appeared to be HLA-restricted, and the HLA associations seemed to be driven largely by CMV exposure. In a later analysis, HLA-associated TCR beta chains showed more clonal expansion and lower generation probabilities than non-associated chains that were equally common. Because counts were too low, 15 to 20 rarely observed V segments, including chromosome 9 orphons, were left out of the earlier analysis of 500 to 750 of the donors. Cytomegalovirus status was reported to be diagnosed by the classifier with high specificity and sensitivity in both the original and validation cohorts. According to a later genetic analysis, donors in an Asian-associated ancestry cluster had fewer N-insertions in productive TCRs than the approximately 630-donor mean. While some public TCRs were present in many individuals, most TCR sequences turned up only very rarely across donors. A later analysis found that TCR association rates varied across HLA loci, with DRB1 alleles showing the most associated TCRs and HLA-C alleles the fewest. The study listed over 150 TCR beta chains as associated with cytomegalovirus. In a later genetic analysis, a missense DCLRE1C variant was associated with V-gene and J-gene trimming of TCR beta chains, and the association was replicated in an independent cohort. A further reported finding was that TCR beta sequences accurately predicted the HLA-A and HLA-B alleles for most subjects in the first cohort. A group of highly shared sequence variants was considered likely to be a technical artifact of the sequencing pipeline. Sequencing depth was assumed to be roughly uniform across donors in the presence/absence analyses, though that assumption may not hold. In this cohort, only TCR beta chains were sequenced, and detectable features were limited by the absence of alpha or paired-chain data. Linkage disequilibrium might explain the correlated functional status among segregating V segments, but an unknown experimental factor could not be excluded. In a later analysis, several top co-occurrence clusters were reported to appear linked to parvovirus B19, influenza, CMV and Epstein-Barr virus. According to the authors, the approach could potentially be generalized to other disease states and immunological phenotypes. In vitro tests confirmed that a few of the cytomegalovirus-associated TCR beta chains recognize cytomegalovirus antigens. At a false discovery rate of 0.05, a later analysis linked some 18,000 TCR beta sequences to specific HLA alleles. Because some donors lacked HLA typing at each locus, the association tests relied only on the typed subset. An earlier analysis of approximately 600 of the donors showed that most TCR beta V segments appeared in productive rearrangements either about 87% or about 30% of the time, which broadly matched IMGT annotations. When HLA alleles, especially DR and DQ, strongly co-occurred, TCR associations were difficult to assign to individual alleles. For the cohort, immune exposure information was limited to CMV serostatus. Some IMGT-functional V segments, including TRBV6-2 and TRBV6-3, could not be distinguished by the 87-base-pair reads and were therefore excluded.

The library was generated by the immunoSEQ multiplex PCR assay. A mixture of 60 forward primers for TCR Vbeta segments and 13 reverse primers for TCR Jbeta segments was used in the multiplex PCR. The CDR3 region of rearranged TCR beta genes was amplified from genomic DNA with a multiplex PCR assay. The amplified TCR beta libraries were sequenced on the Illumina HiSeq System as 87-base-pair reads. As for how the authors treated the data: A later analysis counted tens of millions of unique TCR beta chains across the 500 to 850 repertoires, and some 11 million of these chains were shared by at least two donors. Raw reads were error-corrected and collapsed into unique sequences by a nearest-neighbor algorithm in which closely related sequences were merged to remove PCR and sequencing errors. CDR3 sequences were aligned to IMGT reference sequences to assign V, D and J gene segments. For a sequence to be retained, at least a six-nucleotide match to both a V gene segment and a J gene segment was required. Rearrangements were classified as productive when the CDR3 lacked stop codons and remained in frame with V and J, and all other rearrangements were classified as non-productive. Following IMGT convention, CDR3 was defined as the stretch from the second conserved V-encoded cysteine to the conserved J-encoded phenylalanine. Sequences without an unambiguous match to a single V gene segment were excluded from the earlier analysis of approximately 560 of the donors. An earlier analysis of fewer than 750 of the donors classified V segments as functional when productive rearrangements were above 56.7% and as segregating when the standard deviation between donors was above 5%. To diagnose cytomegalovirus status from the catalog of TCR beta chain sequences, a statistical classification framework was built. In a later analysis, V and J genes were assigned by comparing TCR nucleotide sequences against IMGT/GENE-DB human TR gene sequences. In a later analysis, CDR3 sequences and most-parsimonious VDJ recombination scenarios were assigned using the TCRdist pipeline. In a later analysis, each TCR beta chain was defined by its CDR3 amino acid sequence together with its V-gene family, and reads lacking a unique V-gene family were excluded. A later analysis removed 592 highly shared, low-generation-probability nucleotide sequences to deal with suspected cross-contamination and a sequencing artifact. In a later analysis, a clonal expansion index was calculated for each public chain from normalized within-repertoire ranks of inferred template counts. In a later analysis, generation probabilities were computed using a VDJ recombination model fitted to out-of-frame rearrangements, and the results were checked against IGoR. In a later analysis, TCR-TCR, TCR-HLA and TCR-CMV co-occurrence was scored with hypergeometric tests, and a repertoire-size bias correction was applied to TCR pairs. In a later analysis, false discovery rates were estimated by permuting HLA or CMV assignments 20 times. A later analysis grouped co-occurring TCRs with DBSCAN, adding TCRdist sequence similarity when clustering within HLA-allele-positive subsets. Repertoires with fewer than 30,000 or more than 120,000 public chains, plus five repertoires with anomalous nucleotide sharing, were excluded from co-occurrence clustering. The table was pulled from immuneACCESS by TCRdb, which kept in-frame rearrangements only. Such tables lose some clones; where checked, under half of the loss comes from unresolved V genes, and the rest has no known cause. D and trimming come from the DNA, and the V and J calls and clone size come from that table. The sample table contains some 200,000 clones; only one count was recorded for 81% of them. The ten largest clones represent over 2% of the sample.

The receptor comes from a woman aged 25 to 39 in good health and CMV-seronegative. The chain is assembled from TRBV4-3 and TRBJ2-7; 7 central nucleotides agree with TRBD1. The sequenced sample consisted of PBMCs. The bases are TGCGCCAGCAGCCAAGATAGACGGGACAGCTACTTC. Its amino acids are CASSQDRRDSYF.